These 27 T cell receptor beta chains share one sample of origin, sequenced in a study of blood T cell repertoires in COVID-19. The data were produced by immunoSEQ multiplex PCR, yet TCRdb's version contains in-frame clones alone and is incomplete. The sample includes 170,000 or so clones, roughly nine tenths of them seen just once. Sequences were obtained from PBMCs or T cells enriched from blood (not recorded which). The receptors derive from a woman aged 45 to 65 who had recovered from COVID-19.

The chain couples TRBV5-1 to TRBJ2-1; D might be TRBD2 (5 bases). V was clipped by 5 bases and J by 9 bases, with 12 bases between them. Per germline, CDR1 SGHRS and CDR2 YFSETQ. The CDR3 has 12 residues. CDR3 sequence: CASSIPGSEQFF. In nucleotides, the CDR3 is TGCGCCAGCAGTATACCTGGGAGTGAGCAGTTCTTC.

In the case of this clone: At one of its ends the junction is not consistent with the germline gene, which may arise from a read error. J is TRBJ1-4 and V is TRBV3-1 (or the pseudogene TRBV3-2), with TRBD1 matching over 8 bases. Germline CDR1 LGHDT, CDR2 YNNKEL (reference sequence). There are 12 residues in the CDR3. The CDR3, as DNA: TGTGCCAGCAGCCAAGGGAGCGGGACAGGCGTTTTT. Translation gives CASSQGSGTGVF.

This chain joins TRBV3-1 (or the pseudogene TRBV3-2) and TRBJ1-3; the D is unclear. CDR1 and CDR2 from the germline V gene are LGHDT and YNNKEL (reference sequence). This CDR3 is built from 13 residues. Trimming removed 0 bases at V and 4 bases at J, with 4 bases between. In DNA form, the CDR3 reads TGTGCCAGCAGCCAAGATTCAGGAAACACCATATATTTT. Translation gives CASSQDSGNTIYF.

The CDR3 loop is CASSQAGGEAFF. The CDR3 coding sequence is TGCGCCAGCAGCCAAGCGGGGGGTGAAGCTTTCTTT. The gene calls are TRBV4-3 and TRBJ1-1; TRBD1 might be the D (5 bases). Deletions cut 1 base from V and 7 bases from J, with 7 bases between. This CDR3 is built from 12 residues. Germline V gives CDR1 LGHNA, CDR2 YSLEER.

V gene TRBV28 combines with J gene TRBJ1-1, with D perhaps TRBD1 (5 bases). Germline-derived CDR1 and CDR2 are MDHEN and SYDVKM. V was pared by 4 bases and J by 3 bases, with 21 bases between. The CDR3 length is 17 residues. The CDR3 DNA follows: TGTGCCAGCAGTTCCCCAGCCCGGGGGGAGCTGGACACTGAAGCTTTCTTT. Its translation is CASSSPARGELDTEAFF.

The V gene is TRBV18, the J gene TRBJ2-3; possible D gene TRBD2, 5 bases. This CDR3 comprises 13 residues. V was pared by 2 bases and J by 8 bases, with 11 bases between. CDR1 KGHSH and CDR2 LQKENI come from the germline V gene. CDR3 region: CASSPEGKGTQYF. For the CDR3, the DNA is TGTGCCAGCTCACCAGAGGGAAAGGGTACGCAGTATTTT.

The gene calls are TRBV7-9 and TRBJ2-1, with 13 bases aligning to TRBD2. Germline lookup yields CDR1 SEHNR and CDR2 FQNEAQ (reference sequence). V shed 5 bases, J shed 4 bases, and the junction held 5 bases outside the gene matches. The CDR3 is made up of 16 amino acids. The CDR3 DNA reads as TGTGCCAGCAGCACCGAACTAGCGGGAGGGTACAATGAGCAGTTCTTC. Translating gives CASSTELAGGYNEQFF.

The chain couples TRBV4-2 to TRBJ1-1; D remains unclear. V lost 4 bases and J 4 bases, leaving 13 bases between the germline ends. The germline V gene encodes CDR1 LGHNA and CDR2 YNFKEQ. The CDR3 runs to 14 residues. The CDR3 DNA reads as TGTGCCAGCAGCCCAATCGTCGGGTTCACTGAAGCTTTCTTT. Residues: CASSPIVGFTEAFF.

The chain joins TRBV19 to TRBJ1-6; TRBD1 matches at 8 bases. J lost 2 bases, V lost 7 bases, and 4 bases had no gene match. Germline V gene sequence: CDR1 LNHDA, CDR2 SQIVND (reference sequence). This CDR3 spans 15 amino acids. The CDR3 is CASNRDRTYNSPLHF. CDR3 nucleotides: TGTGCCAGTAACCGGGACAGGACCTATAATTCACCCCTCCACTTT.

This rearrangement joins TRBV28 to TRBJ1-2, with D possibly being TRBD1 (6 bases). CDR3 length: 16 residues. Looked up from germline, CDR1 is MDHEN and CDR2 is SYDVKM. The V and J ends lost 11 bases and 6 bases respectively, with 28 bases between them. The CDR3 spells CAGGGSNRAQKHGYTF. CDR3 DNA sequence: TGTGCCGGAGGAGGTAGTAACAGGGCGCAGAAACATGGCTACACCTTC.

This sequence joins TRBV7-9 and TRBJ1-1; 10 bases are shared with TRBD1. The CDR3 covers 16 residues. V gave up 5 bases and J gave up 1 base; unmatched junction bases: 7. Germline CDR1 is SEHNR and CDR2 is FQNEAQ (reference sequence). The CDR3 nucleotides read TGTGCCAGCAGCGGGACAGGGGAGATTCCGAACACTGAAGCTTTCTTT. Amino acid sequence: CASSGTGEIPNTEAFF.

The rearrangement joins TRBV19 to TRBJ2-2; TRBD2 aligns across 8 bases. V lost 1 base, J lost 7 bases, and 8 bases stayed unmatched. This CDR3 has 16 amino acids. Per the germline V gene, CDR1 is LNHDA and CDR2 is SQIVND (reference sequence). CDR3 sequence reads: CASSIGDGRAFGELFF. CDR3 nucleotides: TGTGCCAGTAGTATAGGAGACGGGAGGGCCTTCGGGGAGCTGTTTTTT.

This clone has a handful of counts. This rearrangement joins TRBV11-2 to TRBJ2-1; D is perhaps TRBD2 (7 bases). The CDR3 has 15 residues. The V gene's germline CDR1 is SGHAT and CDR2 FQNNGV. Trimming removed 5 bases at V and 9 bases at J, with 20 bases between. The CDR3 region has the DNA TGTGCCAGCAGCCCAGGGGACGCGGGAGTTTTTGAGCAGTTCTTC. Amino acids: CASSPGDAGVFEQFF.

The CDR3: CASSPYPDRAYNSPLHF. For the CDR3, the DNA is TGTGCCAGCTCCCCTTACCCGGACAGGGCCTATAATTCACCCCTCCACTTT. The rearrangement uses TRBV18 and TRBJ1-6; 8 bases are shared with TRBD1. The CDR3 loop spans 17 amino acids. Germline lookup yields CDR1 KGHSH and CDR2 LQKENI. V shed 6 bases, J shed 2 bases, and the junction held 9 bases outside the gene matches.

The chain uses TRBV9 and TRBJ2-7; 8 bases match TRBD2. Germline V lookup: CDR1 SGDLS, CDR2 YYNGEE. Trimming took 0 bases from V and 7 from J; bases not matched to a gene: 3. The CDR3 is made up of 13 amino acids. The CDR3 sequence: CASSVEQREEQYF. CDR3 in DNA: TGTGCCAGCAGCGTAGAGCAGCGGGAGGAGCAGTACTTC.

The chain combines TRBV5-6 with TRBJ2-1, with TRBD2 matching over 14 bases. J was trimmed by 0 bases and V by 0 bases; bases with no gene match: 2. This CDR3 comprises 18 residues. CDR1 SGHDT and CDR2 YYEEEE come from the germline V gene. CDR3 nucleotides: TGTGCCAGCAGCTTGGCGGGGACTAGCGGGAGCTCCTACAATGAGCAGTTCTTC. Its translation: CASSLAGTSGSSYNEQFF.

The gene calls are TRBV7-8 and TRBJ2-1; D is uncertain. V was shortened by 3 bases and J by 1 base, with 10 bases between the two germline ends. CDR3 length: 15 amino acids. Germline loops: CDR1 SGHVS, CDR2 FQNEAQ. Written as DNA, the CDR3 is TGTGCCAGCAGCTTGACGACACGTTCCTACAATGAGCAGTTCTTC. It translates to CASSLTTRSYNEQFF.

This chain joins TRBV27 and TRBJ2-1; 9 bases agree with TRBD1. The J segment lost 7 bases and the V segment lost 7 bases, leaving 11 bases of the junction unmatched. The CDR3 length is 15 residues. Germline V CDR1 and CDR2: MNHEY, SMNVEV (reference sequence). CDR3 amino acids: CASIGLGTGTNEQFF. The CDR3 DNA is TGTGCCAGCATCGGGTTGGGGACAGGGACAAATGAGCAGTTCTTC.

This rearrangement joins TRBV30 to TRBJ1-1; 7 bases are a match to TRBD1. The length of the CDR3 is 13 residues. V lost 3 bases, J lost 5 bases, and 6 bases stayed unmatched. Germline CDR1 GTSNPN, CDR2 SVGIG (reference sequence). CDR3 protein: CAWRSGGITEAFF. In DNA form, the CDR3 reads TGTGCCTGGAGGTCAGGGGGAATTACTGAAGCTTTCTTT.

This chain uses TRBV5-4 with TRBJ1-1; D perhaps matches TRBD1 (5 bases). The CDR3 contains 12 residues. V was cut by 4 bases and J by 8 bases, with 12 bases left in between. Per germline, CDR1 SGHNT and CDR2 YYREEE (reference sequence). The CDR3, as DNA: TGTGCCAGCAGCCCGCGTGACAGCGAAGCTTTCTTT. It specifies CASSPRDSEAFF.

The V gene is TRBV7-6, the J gene TRBJ2-7; TRBD1 matches 7 bases. Germline lookup yields CDR1 SGHVS and CDR2 FNYEAQ. CDR3 length: 13 residues. The V and J ends lost 4 bases and 5 bases, in that order; junction bases with no gene match: 5. CDR3 region: CASSSRQGHEQYF. The CDR3, as DNA: TGTGCCAGCAGCTCCCGACAGGGCCACGAGCAGTACTTC. Drawing the rest from reference TRBV7-6 and TRBJ2-7, the complete variable domain is GAGVSQSPRYKVTKRGQDVALRCDPISGHVSLYWYRQALGQGPEFLTYFNYEAQQDKSGLPNDRFSAERPEGSISTLTIQRTEQRDSAMYRCASSSRQGHEQYFGPGTRLTVT.

V and J are TRBV28 and TRBJ1-2; D is possibly TRBD1 (6 bases). Germline V lookup: CDR1 MDHEN, CDR2 SYDVKM. Between the trimmed V and J ends, which lost 6 bases and 4 bases, there was a span of 15 bases. The CDR3 has 14 residues. The CDR3 reads CASSRGGLGYGYTF. The CDR3 nucleotides read TGTGCCAGCAGCCGGGGGGGGCTAGGCTATGGCTACACCTTC.

The CDR3, as DNA: TGTGCCACCAGTGGTGGGACAGGGAACACTGAAGCTTTCTTT. Translation gives CATSGGTGNTEAFF. The rearrangement joins TRBV24-1 to TRBJ1-1; TRBD1 agrees at 8 bases. With 5 bases clipped from V and 1 base from J, the junction kept 2 bases outside the gene matches. This CDR3 region has 14 residues. CDR1 is KGHDR, CDR2 SFDVKD, per germline.

CDR3 nucleotides: TGTGCCAGCAGCTTAATGGCGGGAAGCAACAATGAGCAGTTCTTC. As protein: CASSLMAGSNNEQFF. The chain employs TRBV7-8 and TRBJ2-1, with D possibly matching TRBD2 (6 bases). The CDR3 has 15 residues. The ends were cut back, 2 bases at V and 5 bases at J, with 13 bases in the middle. Germline V gives CDR1 SGHVS, CDR2 FQNEAQ.

This chain uses TRBV6-5 with TRBJ2-2, with no clear D. The CDR3 extends over 14 amino acids. Per germline, CDR1 MNHEY and CDR2 SVGAGI. Trimming left V 4 bases short and J 3 bases short, with 9 bases between. CDR3 nucleotides: TGTGCCAGCAGTTTCAACGCGGACACCGGGGAGCTGTTTTTT. Translation: CASSFNADTGELFF.

The rearrangement uses TRBV9 and TRBJ1-2, with 8 bases that match TRBD1. V was pared by 2 bases and J by 3 bases, with 3 bases of the junction left unmatched. This CDR3 contains 14 residues. Germline V CDR1 and CDR2: SGDLS, YYNGEE. The CDR3 DNA sequence: TGTGCCAGCAGCGTTGACAGGGGAGACTATGGCTACACCTTC. This gives the protein CASSVDRGDYGYTF.

This clone was seen only once. The V gene is TRBV2, the J gene TRBJ2-3, with D perhaps TRBD2 (6 bases). Germline assignment: CDR1 SNHLY and CDR2 FYNNEI. Between the trimmed V and J ends, which lost 6 bases and 0 bases, there was a span of 10 bases. The CDR3 sequence is 14 residues long. The CDR3 bases are TGTGCCAGCAGCGGGGGAGTGAGCACAGATACGCAGTATTTT. Amino acids: CASSGGVSTDTQYF.